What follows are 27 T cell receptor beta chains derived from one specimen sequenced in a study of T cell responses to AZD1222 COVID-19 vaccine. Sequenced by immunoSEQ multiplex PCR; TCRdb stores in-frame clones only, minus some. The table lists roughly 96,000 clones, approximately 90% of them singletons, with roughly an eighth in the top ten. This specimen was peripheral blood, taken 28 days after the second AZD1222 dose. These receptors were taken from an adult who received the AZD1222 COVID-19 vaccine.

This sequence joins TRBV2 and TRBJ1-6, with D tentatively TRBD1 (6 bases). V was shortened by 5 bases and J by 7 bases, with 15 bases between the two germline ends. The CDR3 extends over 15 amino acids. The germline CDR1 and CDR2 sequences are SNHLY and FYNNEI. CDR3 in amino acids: CASSPDSPANSPLHF. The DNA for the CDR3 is TGTGCCAGCAGTCCGGACAGCCCAGCGAATTCACCCCTCCACTTT.

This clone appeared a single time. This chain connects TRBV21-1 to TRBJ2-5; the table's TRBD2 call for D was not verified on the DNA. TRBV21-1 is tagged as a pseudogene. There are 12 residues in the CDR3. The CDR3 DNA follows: TGTGCCAGCAGCAAAGGAGTGGAGACCCAGTACTTC. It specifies CASSKGVETQYF.

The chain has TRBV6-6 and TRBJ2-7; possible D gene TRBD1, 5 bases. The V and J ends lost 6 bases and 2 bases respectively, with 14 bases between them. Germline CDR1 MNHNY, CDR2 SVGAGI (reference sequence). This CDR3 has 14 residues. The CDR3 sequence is CASSPQQGPYEQYF. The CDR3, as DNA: TGTGCCAGCAGCCCACAGCAGGGTCCCTACGAGCAGTACTTC.

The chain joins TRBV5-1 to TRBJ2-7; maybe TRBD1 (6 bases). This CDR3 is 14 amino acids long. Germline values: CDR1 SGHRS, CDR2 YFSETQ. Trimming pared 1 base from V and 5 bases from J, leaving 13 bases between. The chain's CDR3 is CASSLSPRGDEQYF. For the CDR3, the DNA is TGCGCCAGCAGCTTGAGTCCCAGGGGTGACGAGCAGTACTTC.

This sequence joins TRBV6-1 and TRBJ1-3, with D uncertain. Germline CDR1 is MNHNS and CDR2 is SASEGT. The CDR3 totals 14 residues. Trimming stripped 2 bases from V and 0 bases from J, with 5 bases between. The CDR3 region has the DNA TGTGCCAGCAGTGAAACTAGCTCTGGAAACACCATATATTTT. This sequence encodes CASSETSSGNTIYF.

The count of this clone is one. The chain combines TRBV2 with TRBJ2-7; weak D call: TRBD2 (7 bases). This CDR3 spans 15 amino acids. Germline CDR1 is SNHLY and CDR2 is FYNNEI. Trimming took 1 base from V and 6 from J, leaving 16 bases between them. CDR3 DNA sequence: TGTGCCAGCAGTGAAGGCCGGGGGGCAGATTCCGAGCAGTACTTC. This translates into CASSEGRGADSEQYF.

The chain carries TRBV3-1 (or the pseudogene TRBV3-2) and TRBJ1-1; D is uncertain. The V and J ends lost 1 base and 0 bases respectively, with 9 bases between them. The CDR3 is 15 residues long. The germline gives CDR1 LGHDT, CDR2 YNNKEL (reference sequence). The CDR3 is CASSQGSIMNTEAFF. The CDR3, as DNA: TGTGCCAGCAGCCAAGGGAGCATTATGAACACTGAAGCTTTCTTT.

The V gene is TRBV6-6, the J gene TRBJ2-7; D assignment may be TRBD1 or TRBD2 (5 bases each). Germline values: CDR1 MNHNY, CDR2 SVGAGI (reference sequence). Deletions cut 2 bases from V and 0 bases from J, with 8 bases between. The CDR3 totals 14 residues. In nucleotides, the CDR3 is TGTGCCAGCAGTTACGGTGGGGGCTCCTACGAGCAGTACTTC. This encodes CASSYGGGSYEQYF.

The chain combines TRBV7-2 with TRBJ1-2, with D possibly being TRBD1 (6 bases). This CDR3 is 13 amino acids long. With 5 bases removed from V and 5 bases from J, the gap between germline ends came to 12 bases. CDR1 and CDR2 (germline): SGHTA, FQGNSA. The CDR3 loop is CASSLQGPYGYTF. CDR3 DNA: TGTGCCAGCAGCCTACAGGGCCCGTATGGCTACACCTTC.

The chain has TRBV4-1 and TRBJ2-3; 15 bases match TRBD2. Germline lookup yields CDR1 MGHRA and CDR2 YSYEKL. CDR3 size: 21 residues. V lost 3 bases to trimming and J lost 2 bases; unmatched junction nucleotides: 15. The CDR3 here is CASSHDPGLAGGLLHTDTQYF. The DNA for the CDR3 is TGCGCCAGCAGCCATGACCCGGGACTAGCGGGAGGCCTCCTCCACACAGATACGCAGTATTTT.

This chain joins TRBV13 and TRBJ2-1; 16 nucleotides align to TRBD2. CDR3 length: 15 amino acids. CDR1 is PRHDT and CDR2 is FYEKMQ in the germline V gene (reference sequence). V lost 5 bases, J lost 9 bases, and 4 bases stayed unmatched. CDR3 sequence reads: CASSPGTSGRGEQFF. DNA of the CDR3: TGTGCCAGCAGCCCGGGGACTAGCGGGAGGGGTGAGCAGTTCTTC. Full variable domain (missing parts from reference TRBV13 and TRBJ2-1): AAGVIQSPRHLIKEKRETATLKCYPIPRHDTVYWYQQGPGQDPQFLISFYEKMQSDKGSIPDRFSAQQFSDYHSELNMSSLELGDSALYFCASSPGTSGRGEQFFGPGTRLTVL.

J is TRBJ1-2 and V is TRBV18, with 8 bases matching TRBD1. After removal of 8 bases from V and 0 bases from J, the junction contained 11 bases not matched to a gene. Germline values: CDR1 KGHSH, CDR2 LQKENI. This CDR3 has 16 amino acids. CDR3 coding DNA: TGTGCCAGCACAACGGACAGGGAACGAACTAACTATGGCTACACCTTC. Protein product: CASTTDRERTNYGYTF.

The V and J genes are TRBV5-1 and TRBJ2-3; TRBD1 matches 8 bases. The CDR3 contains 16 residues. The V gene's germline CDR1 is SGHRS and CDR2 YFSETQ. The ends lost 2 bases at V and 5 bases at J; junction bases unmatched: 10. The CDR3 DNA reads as TGCGCCAGCAGCTTACAGGGGGTGACCTCCCTAGATACGCAGTATTTT. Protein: CASSLQGVTSLDTQYF.

The CDR3 reads CASKAPSTDTQYF. The CDR3 nucleotides are TGTGCCAGCAAGGCCCCGAGCACAGATACGCAGTATTTT. V and J are TRBV6-5 and TRBJ2-3; D not certain. V was cut by 7 bases and J by 0 bases, with 8 bases left in between. Germline CDR1 reads MNHEY; CDR2 reads SVGAGI. The CDR3 loop spans 13 amino acids.

CDR3 sequence: CASTGGGNTIYF. DNA for the CDR3: TGTGCCAGCACAGGGGGTGGAAACACCATATATTTT. The chain joins TRBV6-5 to TRBJ1-3, with TRBD1 matching over 7 bases. From germline, CDR1 is MNHEY and CDR2 SVGAGI. CDR3 length: 12 residues. V lost 7 bases and J lost 3; bases outside the gene matches: 0.

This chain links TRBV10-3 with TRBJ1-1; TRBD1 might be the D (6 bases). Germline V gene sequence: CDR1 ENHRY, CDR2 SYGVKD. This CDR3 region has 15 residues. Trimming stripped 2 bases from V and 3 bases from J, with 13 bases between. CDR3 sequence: CAISEAGAKDTEAFF. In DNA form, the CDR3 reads TGTGCCATCAGTGAGGCGGGGGCAAAAGACACTGAAGCTTTCTTT.

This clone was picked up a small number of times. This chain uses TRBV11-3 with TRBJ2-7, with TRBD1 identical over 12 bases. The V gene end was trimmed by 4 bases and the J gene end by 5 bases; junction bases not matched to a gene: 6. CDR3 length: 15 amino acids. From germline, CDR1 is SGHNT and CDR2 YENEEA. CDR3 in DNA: TGTGCCAGCAGCTCGGGACAGGGGGCGCAGCACGAGCAGTACTTC. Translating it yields CASSSGQGAQHEQYF.

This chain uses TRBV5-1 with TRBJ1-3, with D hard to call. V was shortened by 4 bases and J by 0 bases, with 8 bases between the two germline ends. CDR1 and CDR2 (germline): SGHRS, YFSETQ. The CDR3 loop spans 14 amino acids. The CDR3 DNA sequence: TGCGCCAGCAGCCAAGGAAGCTCTGGAAACACCATATATTTT. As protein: CASSQGSSGNTIYF.

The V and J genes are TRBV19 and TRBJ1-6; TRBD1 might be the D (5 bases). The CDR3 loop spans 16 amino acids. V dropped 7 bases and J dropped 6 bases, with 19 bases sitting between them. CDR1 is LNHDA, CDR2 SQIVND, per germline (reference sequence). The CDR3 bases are TGTGCCAGTACCACCCTACCGCGACAGACTAATTCACCCCTCCACTTT. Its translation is CASTTLPRQTNSPLHF.

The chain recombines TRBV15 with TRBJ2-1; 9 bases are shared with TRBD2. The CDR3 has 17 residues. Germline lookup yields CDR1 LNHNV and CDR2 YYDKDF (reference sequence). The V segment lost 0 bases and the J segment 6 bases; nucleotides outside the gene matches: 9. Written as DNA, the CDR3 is TGTGCCACCAGCAGAGAGGGTGTAGCGGGAGTTACCAATGAGCAGTTCTTC. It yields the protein CATSREGVAGVTNEQFF.

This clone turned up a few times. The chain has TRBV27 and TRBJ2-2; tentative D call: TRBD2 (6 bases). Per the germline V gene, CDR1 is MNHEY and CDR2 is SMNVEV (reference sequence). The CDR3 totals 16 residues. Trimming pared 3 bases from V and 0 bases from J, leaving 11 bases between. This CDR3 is CASSFSAGTNTGELFF. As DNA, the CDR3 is TGTGCCAGCAGTTTTAGCGCGGGGACGAACACCGGGGAGCTGTTTTTT.

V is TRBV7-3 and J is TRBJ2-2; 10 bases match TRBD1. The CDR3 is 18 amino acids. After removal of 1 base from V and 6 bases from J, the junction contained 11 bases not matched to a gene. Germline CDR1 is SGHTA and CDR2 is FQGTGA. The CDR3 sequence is CASSLRPTGTGDAGELFF. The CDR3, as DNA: TGTGCCAGCAGCTTAAGGCCAACCGGGACAGGGGATGCCGGGGAGCTGTTTTTT. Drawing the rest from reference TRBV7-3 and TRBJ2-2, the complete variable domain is GAGVSQTPSNKVTEKGKYVELRCDPISGHTALYWYRQSLGQGPEFLIYFQGTGAADDSGLPNDRFFAVRPEGSVSTLKIQRTERGDSAVYLCASSLRPTGTGDAGELFFGEGSRLTVL.

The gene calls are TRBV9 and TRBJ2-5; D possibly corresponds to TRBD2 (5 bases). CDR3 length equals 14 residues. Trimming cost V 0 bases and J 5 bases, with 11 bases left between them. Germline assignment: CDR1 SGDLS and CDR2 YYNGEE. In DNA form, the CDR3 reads TGTGCCAGCAGCGTAGACCCGGGGTTGGAGACCCAGTACTTC. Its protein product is CASSVDPGLETQYF.

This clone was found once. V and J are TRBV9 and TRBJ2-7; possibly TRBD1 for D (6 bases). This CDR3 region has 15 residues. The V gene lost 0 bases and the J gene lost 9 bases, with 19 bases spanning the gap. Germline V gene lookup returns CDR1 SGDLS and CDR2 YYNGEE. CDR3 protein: CASSVVGIQGEWQYF. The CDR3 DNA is TGTGCCAGCAGCGTAGTCGGCATACAGGGTGAATGGCAGTACTTC.

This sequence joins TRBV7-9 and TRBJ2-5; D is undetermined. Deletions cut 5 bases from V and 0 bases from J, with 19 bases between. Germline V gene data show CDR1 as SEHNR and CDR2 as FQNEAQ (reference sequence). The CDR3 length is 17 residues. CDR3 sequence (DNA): TGTGCCAGCAGCCCCGAACAGTTAATCCTATACCAAGAGACCCAGTACTTC. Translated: CASSPEQLILYQETQYF.

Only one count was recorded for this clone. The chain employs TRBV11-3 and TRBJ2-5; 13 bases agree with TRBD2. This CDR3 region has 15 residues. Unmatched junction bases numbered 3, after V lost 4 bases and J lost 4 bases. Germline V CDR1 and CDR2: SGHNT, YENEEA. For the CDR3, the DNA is TGTGCCAGCAGCTGGGGACTAGCGGGGTCAGAGACCCAGTACTTC. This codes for CASSWGLAGSETQYF. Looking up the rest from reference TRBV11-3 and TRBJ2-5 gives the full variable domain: EAGVVQSPRYKIIEKKQPVAFWCNPISGHNTLYWYLQNLGQGPELLIRYENEEAVDDSQLPKDRFSAERLKGVDSTLKIQPAELGDSAVYLCASSWGLAGSETQYFGPGTRLLVL.

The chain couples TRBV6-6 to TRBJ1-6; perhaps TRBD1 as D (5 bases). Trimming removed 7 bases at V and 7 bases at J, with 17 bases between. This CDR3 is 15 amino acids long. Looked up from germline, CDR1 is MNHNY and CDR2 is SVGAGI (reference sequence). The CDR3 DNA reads TGTGCCAGCAAAGCCTCCCGGGGCCCCAATTCACCCCTCCACTTT. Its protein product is CASKASRGPNSPLHF.